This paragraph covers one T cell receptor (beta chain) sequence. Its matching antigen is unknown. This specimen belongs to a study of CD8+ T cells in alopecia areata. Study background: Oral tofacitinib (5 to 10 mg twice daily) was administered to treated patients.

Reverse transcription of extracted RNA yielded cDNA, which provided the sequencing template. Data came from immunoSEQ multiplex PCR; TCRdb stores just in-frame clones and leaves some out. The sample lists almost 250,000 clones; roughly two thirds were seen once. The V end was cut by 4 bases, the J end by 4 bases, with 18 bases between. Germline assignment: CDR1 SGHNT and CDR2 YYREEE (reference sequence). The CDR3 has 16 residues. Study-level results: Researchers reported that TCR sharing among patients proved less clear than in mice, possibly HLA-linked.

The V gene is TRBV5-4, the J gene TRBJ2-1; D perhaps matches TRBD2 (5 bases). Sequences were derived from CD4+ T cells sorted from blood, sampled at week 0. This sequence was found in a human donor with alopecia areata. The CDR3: CASSPPTGNRYNEQFF. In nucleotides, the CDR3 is TGTGCCAGCAGCCCCCCGACGGGGAATAGATACAATGAGCAGTTCTTC.